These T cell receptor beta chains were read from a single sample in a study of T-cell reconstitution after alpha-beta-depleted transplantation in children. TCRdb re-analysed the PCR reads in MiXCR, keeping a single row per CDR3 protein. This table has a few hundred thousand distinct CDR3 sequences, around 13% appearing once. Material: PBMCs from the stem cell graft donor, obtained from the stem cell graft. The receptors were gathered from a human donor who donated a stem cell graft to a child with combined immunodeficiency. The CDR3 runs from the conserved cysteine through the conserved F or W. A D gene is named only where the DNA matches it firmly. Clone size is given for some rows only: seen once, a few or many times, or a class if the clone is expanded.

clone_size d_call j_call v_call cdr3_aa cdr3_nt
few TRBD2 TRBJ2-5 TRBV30 CAVGLGLGAQYF TGTGCCGTGGGACTAGGGCTAGGGGCCCAGTACTTC
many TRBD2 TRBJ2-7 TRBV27 CASRSSLADPLQYF TGTGCCAGCAGGTCGTCCCTAGCGGACCCCCTGCAGTACTTC
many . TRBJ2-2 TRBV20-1 CSAHIASGRAGELFF TGCAGTGCTCACATAGCGTCGGGGCGGGCCGGGGAGCTGTTTTTT
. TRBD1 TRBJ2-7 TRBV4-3 CASSQGQVGSYEQYF TGCGCCAGCAGCCAGGGACAGGTTGGCTCCTACGAGCAGTACTTC
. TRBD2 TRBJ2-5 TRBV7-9 CASSLVGLAGVVETQYF TGTGCCAGCAGCTTAGTTGGTCTAGCGGGAGTTGTGGAGACCCAGTACTTC
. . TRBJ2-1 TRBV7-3 CASSSNPGDYNEQFF TGTGCCAGCAGCTCAAATCCGGGGGATTACAATGAGCAGTTCTTC
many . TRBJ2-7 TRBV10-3 CAISEGSYEQYF TGTGCCATCAGTGAGGGAAGCTACGAGCAGTACTTC
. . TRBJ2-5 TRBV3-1 CASTPDQTRRETQYF TGTGCCAGCACTCCAGACCAAACAAGGAGAGAGACCCAGTACTTC
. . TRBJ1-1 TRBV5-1 CASAGEGTPTGNTEAFF TGCGCCAGCGCAGGAGAAGGGACTCCTACTGGGAACACTGAAGCTTTCTTT
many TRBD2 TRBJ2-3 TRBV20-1 CSARTLAAGTDTQYF TGCAGTGCTAGGACCCTAGCGGCCGGCACAGATACGCAGTATTTT
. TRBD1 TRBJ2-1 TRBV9 CASSYTLGQGANNEQFF TGTGCCAGCAGCTACACACTGGGACAGGGGGCGAACAATGAGCAGTTCTTC
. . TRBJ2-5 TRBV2 CASSESSGGTQYF TGTGCCAGCAGTGAGTCATCCGGAGGGACCCAGTACTTC
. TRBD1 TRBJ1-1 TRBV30 CAWSVLQGATEAFF TGTGCCTGGAGTGTACTCCAGGGGGCCACTGAAGCTTTCTTT
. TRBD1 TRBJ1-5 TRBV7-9 CASSSGTGGDQPQHF TGTGCCAGCAGTTCAGGGACAGGGGGCGATCAGCCCCAGCATTTT
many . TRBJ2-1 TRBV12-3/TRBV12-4 CASSFGVDHEQFF TGTGCCAGCAGTTTTGGGGTAGACCATGAGCAGTTCTTC
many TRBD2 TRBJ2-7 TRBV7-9 CASSFAGGHEQYF TGTGCCAGCAGCTTCGCGGGAGGGCACGAGCAGTACTTC
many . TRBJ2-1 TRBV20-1 CSARDYEPNNEQFF TGCAGTGCTAGAGATTACGAACCAAACAATGAGCAGTTCTTC
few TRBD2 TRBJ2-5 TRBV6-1 CASQTSGERTQYF TGTGCCAGCCAGACTAGCGGGGAGAGAACCCAGTACTTC
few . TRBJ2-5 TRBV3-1 CASSAQQDKRETQYF TGTGCCAGCAGCGCGCAACAGGACAAACGGGAGACCCAGTACTTC
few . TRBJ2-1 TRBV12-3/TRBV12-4 CASRLDNEQFF TGTGCCAGCAGACTAGACAATGAGCAGTTCTTC
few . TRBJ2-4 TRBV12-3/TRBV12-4 CASSWPSGGDKNIQYF TGTGCCAGCAGTTGGCCCTCTGGGGGAGACAAAAACATTCAGTACTTC
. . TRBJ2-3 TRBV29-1 CSSHGDIGTDTQYF TGCAGCTCCCATGGGGACATAGGCACAGATACGCAGTATTTT
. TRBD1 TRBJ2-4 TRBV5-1 CASSPGTGNKNIQYF TGCGCCAGCAGTCCCGGGACAGGGAACAAAAACATTCAGTACTTC
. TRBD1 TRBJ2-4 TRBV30 CAWSVGGTGNIQYF TGTGCCTGGAGTGTAGGGGGGACAGGGAACATTCAGTACTTC
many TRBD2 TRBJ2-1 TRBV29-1 CSVVTSGFTGANEQFF TGCAGCGTTGTGACTAGCGGGTTCACCGGGGCCAATGAGCAGTTCTTC
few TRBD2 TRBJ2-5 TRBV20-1 CSARGPSGSPRRDPQYF TGCAGTGCTAGAGGACCGAGCGGGAGTCCCCGGAGGGATCCCCAGTACTTC
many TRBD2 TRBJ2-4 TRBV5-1 CASSPGTSGAGHQYF TGCGCCAGCAGCCCGGGGACTAGCGGGGCAGGACATCAGTACTTC
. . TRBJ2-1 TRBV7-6 CASSLAIRGPRYNEQFF TGTGCCAGCAGCTTAGCGATCCGGGGGCCTCGCTACAATGAGCAGTTCTTC
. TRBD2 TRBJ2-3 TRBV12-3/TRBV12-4 CASTPIRGGADTQYF TGTGCCAGCACCCCAATCCGGGGGGGCGCAGATACGCAGTATTTT
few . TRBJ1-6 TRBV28 CASSLQLIRLAPLHF TGTGCCAGCAGTTTACAGCTAATCCGCCTGGCACCCCTCCACTTT
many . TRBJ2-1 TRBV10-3 CAISDSISYNEQFF TGTGCCATCAGTGACAGTATTTCCTACAATGAGCAGTTCTTC
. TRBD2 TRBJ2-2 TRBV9 CASSGTRPGELFF TGTGCCAGCAGCGGGACTAGACCCGGGGAGCTGTTTTTT
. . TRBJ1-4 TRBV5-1 CASSLHRNEKLFF TGCGCCAGCAGCTTACACAGGAATGAAAAACTGTTTTTT
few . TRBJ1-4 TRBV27 CASSLVEGEKLFF TGTGCCAGCAGCCTCGTAGAGGGTGAAAAACTGTTTTTT
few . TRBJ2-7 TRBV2 CAGRNLGSYEQYF TGTGCCGGAAGAAACCTCGGCTCCTACGAGCAGTACTTC
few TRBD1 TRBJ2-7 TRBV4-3 CASSAYRGLDEQYF TGCGCCAGCAGCGCTTACAGGGGGCTCGACGAGCAGTACTTC